The present T cell receptor beta chain was sequenced within a study of blood T cells in healthy people across ages. With a J-beta primer mix and a sample-barcoded 5' primer, a second PCR ran 7 to 11 cycles. TCRdb itself ran the 5' RACE reads through MiXCR, one entry per CDR3 protein. The sample lists 1.5 million to 2 million distinct CDR3 sequences, roughly 27% seen once, with roughly 8% in the top ten. This CDR3 has 14 amino acids. Germline V CDR1 and CDR2: MNHEY, SVGEGT. V dropped 2 bases and J dropped 4 bases, with 11 bases sitting between them. The V call is TRBV6-2 or TRBV6-3, the J call TRBJ1-1; D not resolved. This clonotype was sampled from a woman aged 30 to 39 in good health. The source material was blood. CDR3 sequence: CASSYGVLATEAFF. The DNA for the CDR3 is TGTGCCAGCAGTTACGGGGTCTTAGCCACTGAAGCTTTCTTT.